This T cell receptor beta chain stems from a study of metastatic and nonmetastatic thyroid tumors. TCRdb re-called the PCR reads with MiXCR. Among about 19,000 clones, about 15% were seen once, and the ten largest hold 15% to 20%. Trimming pared 2 bases from V and 6 bases from J, leaving 12 bases between. Germline values: CDR1 MNHEY, CDR2 SMNVEV (reference sequence). This CDR3 spans 14 amino acids. Among the patients, none had received any treatment before thyroid surgery. The chain recombines TRBV27 with TRBJ2-3, with no clear D. The TCR sequence derives from a male donor with papillary thyroid cancer or a benign thyroid nodule (not recorded which). Some clones in this sample may be carry-over from other donors' samples. Sequencing was done on a sample of blood. The CDR3 sequence is CASSLDEFTDTQYF. CDR3 in DNA: TGTGCCAGCAGTTTAGACGAATTCACGGATACGCAGTATTTT.